This T cell receptor (beta chain) derives from a study of technical replicates of blood from several donors. The CDR3 loop spans 16 amino acids. V lost 4 bases, J lost 4 bases, and 17 bases lay in between. Germline CDR1 reads LGHNT; CDR2 reads FRNRAP. The method was immunoSEQ multiplex PCR; TCRdb's version includes in-frame clones alone and lacks a portion of them. Among about 81,000 clones listed, approximately 94% were seen once. Sequencing was performed on T cells isolated from PBMCs. The sequence derives from a human donor in good health. The rearrangement joins TRBV12-5 to TRBJ1-3; D is unclear. CDR3 DNA: TGTGCTAGTGGTTCTCCCCCGGGTCTTTTGGGAAACACCATATATTTT. Protein sequence: CASGSPPGLLGNTIYF. The variable domain in full, with the rest retrieved from reference TRBV12-5 and TRBJ1-3, is DARVTQTPRHKVTEMGQEVTMRCQPILGHNTVFWYRQTMMQGLELLAYFRNRAPLDDSGMPKDRFSAEMPDATLATLKIQPSEPRDSAVYFCASGSPPGLLGNTIYFGEGSWLTVV.